Following are 20 T cell receptor beta chains from one sample sequenced in a study of technical replicates of blood from several donors. Profiled with immunoSEQ multiplex PCR; TCRdb holds only in-frame clones, not every one. The sample records tens of thousands of clones, roughly 96% being singletons. Sequences were obtained from T cells isolated from PBMCs. Receptor source: a human donor in good health.

This chain uses TRBV5-1 with TRBJ2-7; 7 positions match TRBD1. Trimming at V came to 5 bases and at J to 5 bases, leaving 4 bases not matched to a gene. Germline CDR1 reads SGHRS; CDR2 reads YFSETQ. CDR3 size: 12 residues. CDR3 in DNA: TGCGCCAGCAGTGGGCAGGGGGACGAGCAGTACTTC. Its protein is CASSGQGDEQYF.

This chain connects TRBV5-1 to TRBJ1-1; tentative D call: TRBD1 (5 bases). Germline V gene data show CDR1 as SGHRS and CDR2 as YFSETQ. Trimming cost V 0 bases and J 5 bases, with 8 bases left between them. The CDR3 runs 13 residues. Here the CDR3 reads CASSLETGTEAFF. The CDR3 DNA follows: TGCGCCAGCAGCTTGGAAACAGGAACTGAAGCTTTCTTT.

This chain connects TRBV7-8 to TRBJ1-5; D gene uncertain. CDR1 is SGHVS and CDR2 is FQNEAQ in the germline V gene. This CDR3 has 14 residues. Trimming stripped 4 bases from V and 2 bases from J, with 9 bases between. As DNA, the CDR3 is TGTGCCAGCAGCTGGCGGGGTGGCAATCAGCCCCAGCATTTT. Its protein product is CASSWRGGNQPQHF.

V is TRBV11-2 and J is TRBJ1-2; the match to TRBD1 covers 11 bases. From germline, CDR1 is SGHAT and CDR2 FQNNGV. Trimming at V came to 5 bases and at J to 4 bases, leaving 3 bases not matched to a gene. This CDR3 comprises 14 residues. The CDR3 bases are TGTGCCAGCAGCGTGGGACAGGGGGGCTATGGCTACACCTTC. Protein product: CASSVGQGGYGYTF. The full variable domain, completed using reference TRBV11-2 and TRBJ1-2, is EAGVAQSPRYKIIEKRQSVAFWCNPISGHATLYWYQQILGQGPKLLIQFQNNGVVDDSQLPKDRFSAERLKGVDSTLKIQPAKLEDSAVYLCASSVGQGGYGYTFGSGTRLTVV.

V usage is TRBV29-1 and J usage is TRBJ1-2; maybe TRBD1 (6 bases). Trimming took 8 bases from V and 6 from J, leaving 19 bases between them. Germline assignment: CDR1 SQVTM and CDR2 ANQGSEA. The CDR3 loop spans 13 amino acids. The CDR3 bases are TGCAGCACCGAGGGGGGGCAAAGTGATGGCTACACCTTC. Translating it yields CSTEGGQSDGYTF.

The chain recombines TRBV29-1 with TRBJ1-2; no clear D gene. The CDR3 spans 15 residues. V lost 0 bases to trimming and J lost 1 base, with 12 bases between them. Germline V lookup: CDR1 SQVTM, CDR2 ANQGSEA. CDR3 coding DNA: TGCAGCGTTGAAGATTGGTACGGTAATAACTATGGCTACACCTTC. It translates to CSVEDWYGNNYGYTF.

The rearrangement links TRBV27 to TRBJ1-2; D not resolved. V lost 5 bases and J 2 bases, leaving 12 bases between the germline ends. The CDR3 sequence is 14 residues long. Germline-derived CDR1 and CDR2 are MNHEY and SMNVEV (reference sequence). The CDR3 nucleotides are TGTGCCAGCAGTAAGACGACAACAAACTATGGCTACACCTTC. Translation gives CASSKTTTNYGYTF.

The V and J genes are TRBV6-1 and TRBJ2-2; 7 bases line up with TRBD1. Germline V gene sequence: CDR1 MNHNS, CDR2 SASEGT. V gave up 4 bases and J gave up 1 base; unmatched junction bases: 6. The CDR3 has 16 amino acids. CDR3: CASSVPDRVNTGELFF. The CDR3 region has the DNA TGTGCCAGCAGTGTTCCTGACAGGGTGAACACCGGGGAGCTGTTTTTT.

V and J are TRBV9 and TRBJ2-3; D gene uncertain. In germline, CDR1 is SGDLS, CDR2 YYNGEE. The CDR3 totals 12 residues. Trimming took 0 bases from V and 6 from J, leaving 5 bases between them. The CDR3 here is CASSVDRDTQYF. The CDR3 DNA is TGTGCCAGCAGCGTAGATCGGGATACGCAGTATTTT.

The chain has TRBV5-1 and TRBJ2-7; D gene ambiguous. Trimming cost V 0 bases and J 6 bases, with 7 bases left between them. Germline CDR1 SGHRS, CDR2 YFSETQ. This CDR3 has 12 amino acids. CDR3 bases: TGCGCCAGCAGCTTGGATCGGTTCGAGCAGTACTTC. The encoded protein is CASSLDRFEQYF.

This clone appeared a single time. The chain combines TRBV28 with TRBJ1-5, with 11 bases lining up with TRBD1. This CDR3 is 16 amino acids long. Germline V lookup: CDR1 MDHEN, CDR2 SYDVKM. J was trimmed by 4 bases and V by 5 bases; bases with no gene match: 7. The CDR3 DNA follows: TGTGCCAGCAGTACACGAGGACAGGGGGCAAATCAGCCCCAGCATTTT. Its protein product is CASSTRGQGANQPQHF.

This chain connects TRBV6-6 to TRBJ1-5; D possibly corresponds to TRBD1 (5 bases). From germline, CDR1 is MNHNY and CDR2 SVGAGI (reference sequence). The V and J ends lost 7 bases and 3 bases respectively, with 16 bases between them. This CDR3 spans 15 amino acids. CDR3 DNA sequence: TGTGCCAGCACCCCTACGGGGGGGTTCAATCAGCCCCAGCATTTT. Amino acid sequence: CASTPTGGFNQPQHF.

The gene calls are TRBV28 and TRBJ2-3; D gene uncertain. The V and J ends lost 4 bases and 2 bases respectively, with 7 bases between them. CDR1 and CDR2 (germline): MDHEN, SYDVKM. The CDR3 length is 13 residues. The CDR3 coding sequence is TGTGCCAGCAGTTCCGGGTACACAGATACGCAGTATTTT. It specifies CASSSGYTDTQYF.

The rearrangement uses TRBV7-9 and TRBJ1-4; no clear D gene. V was cut by 4 bases and J by 0 bases, with 21 bases left in between. Germline V gene sequence: CDR1 SEHNR, CDR2 FQNEAQ (reference sequence). The CDR3 contains 19 residues. The CDR3 DNA sequence: TGTGCCAGCAGCTCCGAGGATACCTACCGCGATTCAACTAATGAAAAACTGTTTTTT. Its protein product is CASSSEDTYRDSTNEKLFF.

The chain links TRBV4-1 to TRBJ2-7; tentative D call: TRBD1 (6 bases). V lost 0 bases and J lost 3, with 12 bases in between. The CDR3 is 15 amino acids. Looked up from germline, CDR1 is MGHRA and CDR2 is YSYEKL. CDR3 in amino acids: CASSQEGQRGYEQYF. The CDR3 DNA sequence: TGCGCCAGCAGCCAAGAGGGACAAAGAGGCTACGAGCAGTACTTC.

The gene calls are TRBV5-6 and TRBJ1-6, with D perhaps matching TRBD1 (6 bases). There are 14 residues in the CDR3. Germline V gives CDR1 SGHDT, CDR2 YYEEEE. Trimming pared 10 bases from V and 0 bases from J, leaving 11 bases between. The CDR3 loop is CAGGASSYNSPLHF. The DNA for the CDR3 is TGTGCCGGGGGGGCCAGCTCCTATAATTCACCCCTCCACTTT.

In DNA, the CDR3 is TGTGCCAGTAGATCAGGGACAGGGGGTCTCCATGGCTACACCTTC. Amino acid sequence: CASRSGTGGLHGYTF. The rearrangement links TRBV19 to TRBJ1-2, with TRBD1 matching over 11 bases. This CDR3 comprises 15 residues. The ends lost 6 bases at V and 6 bases at J; junction bases unmatched: 9. CDR1 and CDR2 from the germline V gene are LNHDA and SQIVND (reference sequence).

The V and J genes are TRBV5-8 and TRBJ1-1; unclear D gene. The CDR3 has 15 amino acids. V was clipped by 9 bases and J by 1 base, with 19 bases between them. Germline loops: CDR1 SGHTS, CDR2 YDEGEE. CDR3 residues: CATVGPDIGNTEAFF. The CDR3 nucleotides read TGTGCCACCGTGGGTCCCGACATTGGGAACACTGAAGCTTTCTTT.

The chain is built from TRBV29-1 and TRBJ2-7, with 9 bases fitting TRBD1. With 5 bases clipped from V and 3 bases from J, the junction kept 5 bases outside the gene matches. CDR3 length: 13 amino acids. Per germline, CDR1 SQVTM and CDR2 ANQGSEA. The CDR3 sequence: CSVSPTGGYEQYF. The CDR3 coding sequence is TGCAGCGTTTCCCCGACAGGGGGCTACGAGCAGTACTTC.

V usage is TRBV6-5 and J usage is TRBJ2-3; the match to TRBD2 covers 8 bases. Germline V gene sequence: CDR1 MNHEY, CDR2 SVGAGI. J lost 4 bases, V lost 7 bases, and 10 bases had no gene match. The CDR3 covers 15 residues. The CDR3 protein is CASNRGGSRADTQYF. DNA for the CDR3: TGTGCCAGCAACCGGGGGGGGAGTCGGGCAGATACGCAGTATTTT.